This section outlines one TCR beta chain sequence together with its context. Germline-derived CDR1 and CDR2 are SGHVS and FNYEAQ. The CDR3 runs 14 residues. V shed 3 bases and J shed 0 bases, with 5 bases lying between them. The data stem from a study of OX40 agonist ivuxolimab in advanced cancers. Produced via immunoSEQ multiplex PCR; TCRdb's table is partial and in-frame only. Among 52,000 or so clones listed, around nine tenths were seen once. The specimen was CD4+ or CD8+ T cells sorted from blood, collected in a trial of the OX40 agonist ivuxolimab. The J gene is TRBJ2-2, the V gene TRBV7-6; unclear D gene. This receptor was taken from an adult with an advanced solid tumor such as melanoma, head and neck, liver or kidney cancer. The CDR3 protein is CASSFDPNTGELFF. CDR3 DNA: TGTGCCAGCAGCTTTGACCCGAACACCGGGGAGCTGTTTTTT.